This T cell receptor (beta chain) was retrieved from a study of shared clonotypes between healthy human individuals. Study-level background: The donor group consisted of two women and a few men, aged 18 to 49. Study results and caveats: Across a handful of donors, naive CD4 shared approximately 4.5%, naive CD8 around 4%, memory CD4 more than 2%, memory CD8 approximately 0.4%.

For sorted subsets, 150 to 200 ng DNA per replicate equaled approximately 32,000 T cell genomes. Profiling relied on immunoSEQ multiplex PCR, and the TCRdb table lists in-frame clones only, not all of them. Counted here are approximately 340,000 clones, around 79% occurring once; the ten biggest clones make up over 9.5%. About this clone itself: As yet, its antigen is unknown.

This clonotype originated in a man younger than 45 in good health. The sample was memory CD4+ T cells sorted from blood. Indicated subset: CD45RA-negative fraction.

Here the CDR3 reads CASSLEFWGAGELFF. As DNA, the CDR3 is TGTGCCAGCAGCTTAGAGTTCTGGGGCGCCGGGGAGCTGTTTTTT. The chain carries TRBV7-6 and TRBJ2-2, with a tentative D call TRBD1 (5 bases). CDR3 length: 15 amino acids. Germline CDR1 is SGHVS and CDR2 is FNYEAQ. The V end was cut by 1 base, the J end by 6 bases, with 12 bases between.